There are many counts of the clone carrying this TCR beta chain. Its antigen remains unidentified. TCR beta CDR3 regions were amplified from RNA transcripts. The HTBI set primed first-round TCR CDR3 RT-PCR. TCRdb passed the multiplex PCR reads through MiXCR, listing each CDR3 protein once. The top ten hold less than 45% of the sample, which has 330,000 or so distinct CDR3 sequences, roughly 18% seen once. In the ophthalmopathy cohort, Clinical Activity Score was at least 3, NOSPECS grade at least 4, and duration under 3 months. The data were obtained in a study of T cells in Graves' hyperthyroidism and ophthalmopathy. Study findings and constraints: Using 13 V-J features, a model discriminated ophthalmopathy from stable hyperthyroidism. Among thyroid clonotypes expanded above 0.001, most also appeared in blood.

Losses at the gene ends were 5 bases for V and 9 bases for J; bases not matched to a gene: 7. The CDR3 has 14 amino acids. Germline CDR1 is SGHTA and CDR2 is FQGNSA. This receptor was identified in a man in his forties or fifties with Graves' ophthalmopathy. The V gene is TRBV7-2, the J gene TRBJ2-1; TRBD2 aligns across 10 bases. Sequencing was performed on blood. The CDR3 protein is CASSRPSGRGEQFF. CDR3 bases: TGTGCCAGCAGCCGACCGAGCGGGAGGGGTGAGCAGTTCTTC. Full variable domain (rest looked up from reference TRBV7-2 and TRBJ2-1): GAGVSQSPSNKVTEKGKDVELRCDPISGHTALYWYRQSLGQGLEFLIYFQGNSAPDKSGLPSDRFSAERTGGSVSTLTIQRTQQEDSAVYLCASSRPSGRGEQFFGPGTRLTVL.